The sequence of this T cell receptor beta chain was determined in a study of beta chain features in type 1 diabetes. Study conclusions and caveats: Patients with type 1 diabetes showed fewer VDJ junction insertions and more deletions. Within the patient group, naive, central memory and Treg TCRB repertoires appeared more similar to each other than within healthy donors. Moderate but significant shortening of TCRB CDR3s was recorded in all four CD4+ subsets from Type 1 diabetes patients.

Of note for this clone: Its target is not known.

Investigators reverse transcribed all isolated RNA, so they sequenced expressed TCRB transcripts. An average approximately 4 million reads came from naive, central memory and regulatory T cell samples. The method was immunoSEQ multiplex PCR; TCRdb's version includes in-frame clones alone and lacks a portion of them. Among hundreds of thousands of clones listed, 10% to 15% were seen once. Germline lookup yields CDR1 MGHRA and CDR2 YSYEKL. This CDR3 region has 16 residues. With V trimmed by 0 bases and J by 9 bases, 7 bases remained unmatched. The chain combines TRBV4-1 with TRBJ2-1; 11 bases agree with TRBD2. Sequenced: naive CD4+ T cells from blood. This TCR derives from a young man with type 1 diabetes. CDR3 loop: CASSQDVSGGAGEQFF. The DNA for the CDR3 is TGCGCCAGCAGCCAAGATGTTAGCGGGGGGGCCGGTGAGCAGTTCTTC.